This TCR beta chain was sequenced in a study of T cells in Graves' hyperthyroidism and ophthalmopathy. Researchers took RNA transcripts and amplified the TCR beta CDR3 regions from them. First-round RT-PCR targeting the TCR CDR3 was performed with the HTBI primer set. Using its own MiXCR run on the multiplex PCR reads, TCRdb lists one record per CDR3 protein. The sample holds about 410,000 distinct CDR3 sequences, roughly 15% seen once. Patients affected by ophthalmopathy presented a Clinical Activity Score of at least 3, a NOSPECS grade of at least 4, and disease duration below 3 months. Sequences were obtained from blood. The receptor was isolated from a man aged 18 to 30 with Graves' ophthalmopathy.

The chain's CDR3 is CASSQTRSYNSPLHF. The CDR3 DNA is TGCGCCAGCAGCCAAACAAGGTCCTATAATTCACCCCTCCACTTT. The chain couples TRBV10-2 to TRBJ1-6; D ambiguous. Germline V gene lookup returns CDR1 WSHSY and CDR2 SAAADI. This CDR3 comprises 15 residues. V was shortened by 6 bases and J by 1 base, with 10 bases between the two germline ends.